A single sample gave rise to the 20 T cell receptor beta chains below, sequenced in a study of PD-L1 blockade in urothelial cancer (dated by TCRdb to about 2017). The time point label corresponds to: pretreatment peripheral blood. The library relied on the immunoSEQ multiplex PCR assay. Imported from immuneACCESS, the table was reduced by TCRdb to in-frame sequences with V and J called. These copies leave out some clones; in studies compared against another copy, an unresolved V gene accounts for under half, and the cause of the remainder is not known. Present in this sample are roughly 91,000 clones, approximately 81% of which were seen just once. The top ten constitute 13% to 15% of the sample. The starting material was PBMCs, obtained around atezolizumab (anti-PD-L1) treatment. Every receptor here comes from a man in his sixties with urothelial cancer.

CDR3 protein: CATSRDQGEETQYF. The CDR3 DNA is TGTGCCACCAGCCGCGACCAGGGCGAAGAGACCCAGTACTTC. The chain links TRBV15 to TRBJ2-5, with D possibly being TRBD1 (5 bases). Germline lookup yields CDR1 LNHNV and CDR2 YYDKDF (reference sequence). Trimming cost V 5 bases and J 3 bases, with 13 bases left between them. The CDR3 runs 14 residues.

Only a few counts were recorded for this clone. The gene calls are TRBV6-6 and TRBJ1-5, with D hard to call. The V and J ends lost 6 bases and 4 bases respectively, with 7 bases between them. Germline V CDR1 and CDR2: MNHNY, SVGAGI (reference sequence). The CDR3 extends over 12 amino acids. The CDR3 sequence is CASSISNQPQHF. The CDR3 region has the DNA TGTGCCAGCAGCATTTCAAATCAGCCCCAGCATTTT.

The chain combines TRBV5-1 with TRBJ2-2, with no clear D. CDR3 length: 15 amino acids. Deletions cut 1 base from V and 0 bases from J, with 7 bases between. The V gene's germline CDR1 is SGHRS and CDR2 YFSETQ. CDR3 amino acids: CASSLSQTNTGELFF. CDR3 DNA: TGCGCCAGCAGCTTGAGTCAGACGAACACCGGGGAGCTGTTTTTT.

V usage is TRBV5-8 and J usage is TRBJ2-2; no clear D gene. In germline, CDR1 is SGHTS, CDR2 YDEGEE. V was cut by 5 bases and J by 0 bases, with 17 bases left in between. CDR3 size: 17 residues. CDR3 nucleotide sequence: TGTGCCAGCAGACCGAGACTGCCAAGTTCGAACACCGGGGAGCTGTTTTTT. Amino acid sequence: CASRPRLPSSNTGELFF.

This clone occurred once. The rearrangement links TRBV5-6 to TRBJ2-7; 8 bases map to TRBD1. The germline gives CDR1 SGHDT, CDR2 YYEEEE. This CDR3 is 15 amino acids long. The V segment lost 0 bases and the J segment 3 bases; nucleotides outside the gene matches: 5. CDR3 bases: TGTGCCAGCAGCTTGGGGGGACAGGTTTTCTACGAGCAGTACTTC. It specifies CASSLGGQVFYEQYF.

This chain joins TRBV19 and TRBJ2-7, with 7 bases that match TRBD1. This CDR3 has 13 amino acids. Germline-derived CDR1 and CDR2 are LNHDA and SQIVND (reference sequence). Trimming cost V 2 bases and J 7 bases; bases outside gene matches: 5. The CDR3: CASSIPGQSEQYF. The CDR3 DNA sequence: TGTGCCAGTAGTATACCGGGACAGTCTGAGCAGTACTTC.

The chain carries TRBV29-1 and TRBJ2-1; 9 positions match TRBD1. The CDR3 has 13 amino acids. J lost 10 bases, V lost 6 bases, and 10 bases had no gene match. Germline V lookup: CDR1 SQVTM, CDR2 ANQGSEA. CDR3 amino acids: CSVRYRGLGEQFF. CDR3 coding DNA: TGCAGCGTCCGTTACAGGGGGCTAGGGGAGCAGTTCTTC.

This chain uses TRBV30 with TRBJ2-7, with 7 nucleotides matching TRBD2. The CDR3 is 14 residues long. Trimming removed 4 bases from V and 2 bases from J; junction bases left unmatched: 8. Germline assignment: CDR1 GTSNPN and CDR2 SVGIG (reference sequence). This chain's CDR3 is CAWTGKRDTYEQYF. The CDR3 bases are TGTGCCTGGACCGGCAAGCGGGATACCTACGAGCAGTACTTC.

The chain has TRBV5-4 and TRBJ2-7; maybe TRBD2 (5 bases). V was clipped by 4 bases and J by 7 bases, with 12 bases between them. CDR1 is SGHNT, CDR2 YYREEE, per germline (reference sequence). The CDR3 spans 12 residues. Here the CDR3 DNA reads TGTGCCAGCAGCCCAAGAACGGGGGAGCAGTACTTC. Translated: CASSPRTGEQYF.

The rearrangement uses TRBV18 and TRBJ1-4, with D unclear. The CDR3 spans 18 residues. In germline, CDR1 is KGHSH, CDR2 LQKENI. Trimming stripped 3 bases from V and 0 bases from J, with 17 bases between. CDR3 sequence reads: CASSPDDAGLATNEKLFF. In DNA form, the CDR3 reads TGTGCCAGCTCACCTGATGATGCGGGTCTTGCAACTAATGAAAAACTGTTTTTT.

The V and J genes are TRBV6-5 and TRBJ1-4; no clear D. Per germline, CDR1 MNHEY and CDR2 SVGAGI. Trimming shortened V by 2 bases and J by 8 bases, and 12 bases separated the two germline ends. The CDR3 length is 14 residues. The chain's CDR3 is CASSYDSRREKLFF. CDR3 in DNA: TGTGCCAGCAGTTACGACTCAAGGCGGGAAAAACTGTTTTTT.

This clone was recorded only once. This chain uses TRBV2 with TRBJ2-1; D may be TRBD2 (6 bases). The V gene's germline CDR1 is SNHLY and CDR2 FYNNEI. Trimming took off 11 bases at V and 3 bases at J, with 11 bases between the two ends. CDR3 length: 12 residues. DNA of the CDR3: TGTGCCGTTATAGCGGACTACAATGAGCAGTTCTTC. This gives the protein CAVIADYNEQFF.

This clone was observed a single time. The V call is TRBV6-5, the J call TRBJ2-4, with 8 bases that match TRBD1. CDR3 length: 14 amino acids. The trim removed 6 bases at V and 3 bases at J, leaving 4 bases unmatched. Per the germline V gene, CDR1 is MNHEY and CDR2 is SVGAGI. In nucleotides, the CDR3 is TGTGCCAGCAGCTCAGACAGGGGCAAAAACATTCAGTACTTC. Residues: CASSSDRGKNIQYF.

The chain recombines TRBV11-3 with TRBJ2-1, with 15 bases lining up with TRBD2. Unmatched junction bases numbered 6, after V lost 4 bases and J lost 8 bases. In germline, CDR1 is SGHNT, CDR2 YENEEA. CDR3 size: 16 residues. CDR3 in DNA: TGTGCCAGCAGCTCCGGACTAGCGGGAGGGTTCCATGAGCAGTTCTTC. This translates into CASSSGLAGGFHEQFF.

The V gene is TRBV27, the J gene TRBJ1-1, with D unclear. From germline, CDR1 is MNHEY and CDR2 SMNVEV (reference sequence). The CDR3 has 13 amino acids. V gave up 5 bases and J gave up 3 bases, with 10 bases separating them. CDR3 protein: CASSPGWDTEAFF. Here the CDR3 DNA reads TGTGCCAGCAGTCCGGGGTGGGACACTGAAGCTTTCTTT.

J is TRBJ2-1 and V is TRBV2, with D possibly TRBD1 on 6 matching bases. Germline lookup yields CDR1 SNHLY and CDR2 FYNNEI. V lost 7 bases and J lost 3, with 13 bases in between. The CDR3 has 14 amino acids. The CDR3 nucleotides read TGTGCCAGCACTGGGGGCAGGGACTACAATGAGCAGTTCTTC. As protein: CASTGGRDYNEQFF.

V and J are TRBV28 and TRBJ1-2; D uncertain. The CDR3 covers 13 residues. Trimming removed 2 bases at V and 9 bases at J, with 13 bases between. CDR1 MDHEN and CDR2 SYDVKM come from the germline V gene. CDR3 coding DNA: TGTGCCAGCAGTTTAGTCGGGATGGGGAGCTACACCTTC. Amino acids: CASSLVGMGSYTF.

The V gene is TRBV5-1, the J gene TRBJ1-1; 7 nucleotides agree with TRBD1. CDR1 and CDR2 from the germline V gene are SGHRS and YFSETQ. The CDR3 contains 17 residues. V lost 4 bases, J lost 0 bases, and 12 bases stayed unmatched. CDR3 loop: CASSPTTGQEMNTEAFF. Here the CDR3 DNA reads TGCGCCAGCAGCCCTACGACCGGACAGGAGATGAACACTGAAGCTTTCTTT.

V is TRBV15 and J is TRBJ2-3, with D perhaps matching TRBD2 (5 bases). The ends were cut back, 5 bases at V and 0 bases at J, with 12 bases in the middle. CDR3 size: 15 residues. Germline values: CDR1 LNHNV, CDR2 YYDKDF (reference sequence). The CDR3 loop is CATSPTRSSTDTQYF. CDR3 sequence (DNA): TGTGCCACCAGCCCAACTAGAAGTAGCACAGATACGCAGTATTTT.

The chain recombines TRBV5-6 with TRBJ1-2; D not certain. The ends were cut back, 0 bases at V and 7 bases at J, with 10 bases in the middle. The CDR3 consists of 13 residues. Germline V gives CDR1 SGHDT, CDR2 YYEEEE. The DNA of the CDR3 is TGTGCCAGCAGCTTGGGGCGGGGAATTGGCTACACCTTC. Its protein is CASSLGRGIGYTF.